This T cell receptor beta chain stems from a study of stem cell transplantation in POMP-related autoinflammatory disease. V dropped 6 bases and J dropped 2; count of bases not matched to a gene: 5. CDR3 length equals 14 residues. Germline loops: CDR1 MNHNS, CDR2 SASEGT. TCRdb's table, derived via immunoSEQ multiplex PCR, lists solely in-frame clones and lacks some. The sample shows over 30,000 clones, 88% of them seen only once. The sequenced sample was CD4+ T cells from PBMCs, obtained before stem cell transplantation. This TCR was sampled from a human donor with POMP-related autoinflammation and immune dysregulation (PRAID). The chain uses TRBV6-1 and TRBJ2-7; 9 bases agree with TRBD1. The CDR3 coding sequence is TGTGCCAGCAGCCCCGGGACAGGGCCCTACGAGCAGTACTTC. Translating gives CASSPGTGPYEQYF.